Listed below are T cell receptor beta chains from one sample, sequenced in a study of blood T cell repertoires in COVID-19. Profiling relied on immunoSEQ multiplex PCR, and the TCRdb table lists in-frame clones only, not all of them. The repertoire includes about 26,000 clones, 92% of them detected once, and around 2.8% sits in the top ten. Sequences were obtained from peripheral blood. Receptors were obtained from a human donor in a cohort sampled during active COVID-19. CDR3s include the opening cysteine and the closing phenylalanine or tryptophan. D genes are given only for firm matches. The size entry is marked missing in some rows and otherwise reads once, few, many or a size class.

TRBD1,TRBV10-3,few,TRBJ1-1,CAISSPGQGFWNTEAFF,TGTGCCATCAGTAGCCCGGGACAGGGGTTTTGGAACACTGAAGCTTTCTTT
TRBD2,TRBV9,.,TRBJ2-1,CASSVSLAGGANEQFF,TGTGCCAGCAGCGTTAGTCTAGCGGGGGGGGCTAATGAGCAGTTCTTC
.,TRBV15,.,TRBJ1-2,CASRGDSDYGYTF,TGTGCCTCAAGAGGCGATTCCGACTATGGCTACACCTTC
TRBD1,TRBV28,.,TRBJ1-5,CASSLWTGVSNQPQHF,TGTGCCAGCAGTTTATGGACAGGGGTTAGCAATCAGCCCCAGCATTTT
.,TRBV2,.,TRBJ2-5,CASSSRRAGQETQYF,TGTGCCAGCTCCTCCAGGAGGGCAGGGCAGGAGACCCAGTACTTC
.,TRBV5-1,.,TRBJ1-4,CASSLQAAATNEKLFF,TGCGCCAGCAGCTTGCAGGCAGCCGCAACTAATGAAAAACTGTTTTTT
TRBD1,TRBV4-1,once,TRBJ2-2,CASSQDPARGSTGELFF,TGCGCCAGCAGCCAAGATCCCGCCAGGGGGAGCACCGGGGAGCTGTTTTTT
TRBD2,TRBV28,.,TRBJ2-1,CASRPGTSLIDEQFF,TGTGCCAGCAGACCCGGGACTAGCTTAATCGATGAGCAGTTCTTC
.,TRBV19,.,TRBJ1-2,CASSPDTQNYGYTF,TGTGCCAGTAGTCCAGACACCCAAAACTATGGCTACACCTTC
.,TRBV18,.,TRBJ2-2,CASSPRHENTGELFF,TGTGCCAGCTCACCGAGGCACGAAAACACCGGGGAGCTGTTTTTT
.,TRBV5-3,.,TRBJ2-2,CARSLVGQKNTGELFF,TGTGCCAGAAGCTTGGTGGGACAAAAGAACACCGGGGAGCTGTTTTTT
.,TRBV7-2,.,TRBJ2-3,CASSPILDLADTQYF,TGTGCCAGCAGCCCTATACTAGACCTCGCAGATACGCAGTATTTT
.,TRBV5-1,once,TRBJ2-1,CASSLSDFEGNEQFF,TGCGCCAGCAGCTTGTCGGACTTCGAGGGCAATGAGCAGTTCTTC
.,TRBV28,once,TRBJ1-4,CASSSPAATNEKLFF,TGTGCCAGCAGTTCCCCGGCGGCCACTAATGAAAAACTGTTTTTT
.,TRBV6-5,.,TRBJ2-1,CASRRGSSYNEQFF,TGTGCCAGCAGGCGGGGTAGCTCCTACAATGAGCAGTTCTTC
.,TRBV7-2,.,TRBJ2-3,CASSKAPGVTDTQYF,TGTGCCAGCAGCAAAGCCCCGGGGGTCACAGATACGCAGTATTTT
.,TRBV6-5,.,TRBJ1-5,CASSPTGTSNQPQHF,TGTGCCAGCAGTCCTACTGGTACTAGCAATCAGCCCCAGCATTTT
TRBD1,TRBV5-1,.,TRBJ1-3,CASSVTGSGNTIYF,TGCGCCAGCAGCGTGACAGGGTCTGGAAACACCATATATTTT